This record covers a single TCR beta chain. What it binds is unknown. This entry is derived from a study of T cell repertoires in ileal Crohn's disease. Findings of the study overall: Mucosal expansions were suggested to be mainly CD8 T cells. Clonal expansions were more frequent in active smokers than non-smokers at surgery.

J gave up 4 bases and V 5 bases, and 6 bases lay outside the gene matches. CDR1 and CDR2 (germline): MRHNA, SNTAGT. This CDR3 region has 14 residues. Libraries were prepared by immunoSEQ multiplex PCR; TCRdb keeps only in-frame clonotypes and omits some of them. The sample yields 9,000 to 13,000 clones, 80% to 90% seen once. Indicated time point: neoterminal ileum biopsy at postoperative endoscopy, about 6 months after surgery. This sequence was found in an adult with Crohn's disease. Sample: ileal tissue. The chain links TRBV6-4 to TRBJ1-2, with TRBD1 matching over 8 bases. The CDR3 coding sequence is TGTGCCAGCAGTCCCGACAGGGGAAGCTATGGCTACACCTTC. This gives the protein CASSPDRGSYGYTF.